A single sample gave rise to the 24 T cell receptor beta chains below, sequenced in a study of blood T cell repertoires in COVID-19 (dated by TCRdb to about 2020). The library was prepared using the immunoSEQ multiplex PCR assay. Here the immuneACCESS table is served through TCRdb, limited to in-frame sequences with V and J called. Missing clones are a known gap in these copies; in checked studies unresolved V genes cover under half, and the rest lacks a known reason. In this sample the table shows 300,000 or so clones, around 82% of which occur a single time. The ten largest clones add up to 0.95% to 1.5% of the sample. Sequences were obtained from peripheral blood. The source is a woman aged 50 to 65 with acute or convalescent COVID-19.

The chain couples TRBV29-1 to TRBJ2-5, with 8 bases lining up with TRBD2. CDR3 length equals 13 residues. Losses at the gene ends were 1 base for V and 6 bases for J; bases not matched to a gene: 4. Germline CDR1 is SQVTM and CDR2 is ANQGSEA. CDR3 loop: CSVEGSGGKTQYF. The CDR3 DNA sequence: TGCAGCGTTGAAGGGTCGGGGGGGAAGACCCAGTACTTC. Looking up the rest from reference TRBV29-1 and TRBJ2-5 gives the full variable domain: SAVISQKPSRDICQRGTSLTIQCQVDSQVTMMFWYRQQPGQSLTLIATANQGSEATYESGFVIDKFPISRPNLTFSTLTVSNMSPEDSSIYLCSVEGSGGKTQYFGPGTRLLVL.

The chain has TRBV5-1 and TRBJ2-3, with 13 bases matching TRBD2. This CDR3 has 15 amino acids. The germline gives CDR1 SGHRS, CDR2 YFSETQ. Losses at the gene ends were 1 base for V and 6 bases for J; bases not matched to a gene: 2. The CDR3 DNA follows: TGCGCCAGCAGCTTGACTAGCGGGAGGGGTGATACGCAGTATTTT. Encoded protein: CASSLTSGRGDTQYF.

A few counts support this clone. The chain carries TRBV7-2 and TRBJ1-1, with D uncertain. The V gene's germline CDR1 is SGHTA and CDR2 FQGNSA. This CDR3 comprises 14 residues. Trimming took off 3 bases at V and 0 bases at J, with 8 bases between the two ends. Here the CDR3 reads CASSFMGMNTEAFF. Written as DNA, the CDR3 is TGTGCCAGCAGCTTTATGGGCATGAACACTGAAGCTTTCTTT.

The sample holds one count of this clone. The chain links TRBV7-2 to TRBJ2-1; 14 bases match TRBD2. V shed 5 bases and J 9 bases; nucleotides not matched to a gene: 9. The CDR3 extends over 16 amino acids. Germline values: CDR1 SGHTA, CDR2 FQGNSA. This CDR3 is CASSTPGLAGVGEQFF. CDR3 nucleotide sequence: TGTGCCAGCAGCACCCCGGGACTAGCGGGAGTAGGTGAGCAGTTCTTC.

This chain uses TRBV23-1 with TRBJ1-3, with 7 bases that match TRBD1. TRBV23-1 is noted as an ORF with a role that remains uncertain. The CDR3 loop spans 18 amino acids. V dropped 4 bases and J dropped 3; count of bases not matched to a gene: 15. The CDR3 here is CASSPPAGGQRYGNTIYF. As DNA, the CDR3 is TGCGCCAGCAGTCCCCCGGCGGGGGGACAGCGGTATGGAAACACCATATATTTT.

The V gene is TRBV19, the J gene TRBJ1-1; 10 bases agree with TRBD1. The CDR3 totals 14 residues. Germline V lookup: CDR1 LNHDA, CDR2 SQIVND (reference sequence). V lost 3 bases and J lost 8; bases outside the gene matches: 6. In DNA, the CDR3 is TGTGCCAGTAGTATTACCGGGACAGGGGAGGAAGCTTTCTTT. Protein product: CASSITGTGEEAFF.

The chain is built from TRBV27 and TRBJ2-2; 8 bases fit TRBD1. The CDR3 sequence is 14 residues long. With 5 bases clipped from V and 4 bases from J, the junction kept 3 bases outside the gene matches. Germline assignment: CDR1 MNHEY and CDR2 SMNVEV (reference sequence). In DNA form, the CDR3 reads TGTGCCAGCAGTCTTCAGGGGGCCACCGGGGAGCTGTTTTTT. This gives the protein CASSLQGATGELFF.

The CDR3, as DNA: TGTGCCAGCAGTCCCGGGACTAGCGGTTCCTACACAGATACGCAGTATTTT. It encodes CASSPGTSGSYTDTQYF. The chain employs TRBV6-6 and TRBJ2-3; 11 bases agree with TRBD2. Germline CDR1 reads MNHNY; CDR2 reads SVGAGI (reference sequence). The CDR3 totals 17 residues. The V and J ends lost 5 bases and 2 bases, in that order; junction bases with no gene match: 9.

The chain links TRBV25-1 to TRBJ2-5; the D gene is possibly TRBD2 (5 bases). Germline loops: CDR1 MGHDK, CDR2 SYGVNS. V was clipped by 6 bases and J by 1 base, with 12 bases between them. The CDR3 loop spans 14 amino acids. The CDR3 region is CASSLGAVQETQYF. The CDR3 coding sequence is TGTGCCAGCAGCCTAGGAGCGGTCCAAGAGACCCAGTACTTC.

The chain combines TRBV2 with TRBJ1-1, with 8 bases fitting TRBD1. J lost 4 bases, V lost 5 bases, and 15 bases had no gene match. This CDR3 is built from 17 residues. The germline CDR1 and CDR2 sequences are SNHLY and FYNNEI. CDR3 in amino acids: CASSKDRVRFRGTEAFF. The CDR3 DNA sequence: TGTGCCAGCAGTAAGGACAGGGTAAGGTTTCGGGGCACTGAAGCTTTCTTT.

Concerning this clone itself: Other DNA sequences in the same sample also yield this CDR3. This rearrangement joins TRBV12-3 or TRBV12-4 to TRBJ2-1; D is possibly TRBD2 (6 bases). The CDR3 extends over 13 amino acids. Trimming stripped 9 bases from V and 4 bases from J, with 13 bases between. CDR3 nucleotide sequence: TGTGCCAGTACCTCGGGGACTTACAATGAGCAGTTCTTC. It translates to CASTSGTYNEQFF.

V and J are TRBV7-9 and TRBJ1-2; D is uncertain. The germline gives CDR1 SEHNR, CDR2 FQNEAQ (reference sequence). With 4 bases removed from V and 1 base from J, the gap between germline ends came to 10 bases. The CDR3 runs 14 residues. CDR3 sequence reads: CASSSLAGNYGYTF. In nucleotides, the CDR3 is TGTGCCAGCAGCTCCCTTGCGGGTAACTATGGCTACACCTTC.

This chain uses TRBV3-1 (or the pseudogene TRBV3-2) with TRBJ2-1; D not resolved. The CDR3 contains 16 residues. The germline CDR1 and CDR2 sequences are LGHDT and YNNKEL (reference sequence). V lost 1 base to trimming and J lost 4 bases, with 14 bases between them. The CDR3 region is CASSQGGAARYNEQFF. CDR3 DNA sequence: TGTGCCAGCAGCCAAGGTGGAGCCGCTCGTTACAATGAGCAGTTCTTC.

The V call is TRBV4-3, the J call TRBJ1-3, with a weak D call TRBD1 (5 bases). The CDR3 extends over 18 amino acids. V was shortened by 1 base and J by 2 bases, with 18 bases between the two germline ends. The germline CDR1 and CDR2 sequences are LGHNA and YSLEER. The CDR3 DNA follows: TGCGCCAGCAGCCAAGTGCGCGACAGCTCTCACACTGGAAACACCATATATTTT. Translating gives CASSQVRDSSHTGNTIYF.

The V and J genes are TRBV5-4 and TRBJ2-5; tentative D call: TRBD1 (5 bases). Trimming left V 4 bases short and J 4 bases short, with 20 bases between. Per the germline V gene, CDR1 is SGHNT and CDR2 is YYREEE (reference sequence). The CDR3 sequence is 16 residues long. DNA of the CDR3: TGTGCCAGCAGCCCCACCCCGAGTCAGGGTTCAGAGACCCAGTACTTC. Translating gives CASSPTPSQGSETQYF.

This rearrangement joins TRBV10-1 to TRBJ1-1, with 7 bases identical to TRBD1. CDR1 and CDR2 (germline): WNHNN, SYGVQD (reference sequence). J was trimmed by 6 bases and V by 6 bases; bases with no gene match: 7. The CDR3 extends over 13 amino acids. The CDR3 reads CASSGTGAPEAFF. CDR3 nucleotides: TGCGCCAGCAGCGGTACAGGGGCGCCTGAAGCTTTCTTT.

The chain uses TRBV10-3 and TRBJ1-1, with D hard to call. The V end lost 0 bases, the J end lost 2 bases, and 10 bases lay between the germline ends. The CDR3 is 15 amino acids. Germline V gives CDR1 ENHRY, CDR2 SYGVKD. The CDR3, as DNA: TGTGCCATCAGTGAGTCAGCAGGAAGAAACACTGAAGCTTTCTTT. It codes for CAISESAGRNTEAFF.

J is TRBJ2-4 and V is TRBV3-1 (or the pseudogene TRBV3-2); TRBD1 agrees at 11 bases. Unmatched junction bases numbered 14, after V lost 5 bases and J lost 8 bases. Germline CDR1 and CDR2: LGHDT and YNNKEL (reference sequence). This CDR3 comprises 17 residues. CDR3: CASSFGFVDRGRDIQYF. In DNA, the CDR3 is TGTGCCAGCAGCTTTGGGTTCGTGGACAGGGGGCGAGACATTCAGTACTTC.

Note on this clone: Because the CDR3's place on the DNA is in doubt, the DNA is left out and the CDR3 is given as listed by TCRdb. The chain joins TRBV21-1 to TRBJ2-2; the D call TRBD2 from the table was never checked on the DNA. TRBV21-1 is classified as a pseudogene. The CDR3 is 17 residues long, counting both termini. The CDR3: CASTTFGGGTNTGELFF.

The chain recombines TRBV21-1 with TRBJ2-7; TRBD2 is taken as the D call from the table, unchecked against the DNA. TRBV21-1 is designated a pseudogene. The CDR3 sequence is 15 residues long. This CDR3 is CAAYKGGVVRYEQYV. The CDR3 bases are TGTGCCGCCTATAAAGGGGGGGTGGTCCGGTACGAGCAGTACGTC.

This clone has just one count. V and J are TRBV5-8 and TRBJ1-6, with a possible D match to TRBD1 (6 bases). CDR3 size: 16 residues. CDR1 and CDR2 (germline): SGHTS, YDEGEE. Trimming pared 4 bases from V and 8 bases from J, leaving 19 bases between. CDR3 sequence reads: CASSGGGGRSDSPLHF. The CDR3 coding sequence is TGTGCCAGCAGCGGGGGTGGGGGCAGGTCGGATTCACCCCTCCACTTT.

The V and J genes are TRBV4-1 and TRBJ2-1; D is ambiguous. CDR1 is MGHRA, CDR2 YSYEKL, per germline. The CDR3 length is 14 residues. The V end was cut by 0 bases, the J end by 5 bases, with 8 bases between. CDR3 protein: CASSQDWANNEQFF. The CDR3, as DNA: TGCGCCAGCAGCCAAGATTGGGCCAACAATGAGCAGTTCTTC.

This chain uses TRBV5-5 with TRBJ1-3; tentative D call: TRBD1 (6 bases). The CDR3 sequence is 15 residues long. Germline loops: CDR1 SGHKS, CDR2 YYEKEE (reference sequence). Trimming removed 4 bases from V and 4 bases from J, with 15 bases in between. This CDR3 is CASSPLGGRGNTIYF. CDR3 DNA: TGTGCCAGCAGCCCCTTAGGGGGTCGGGGAAACACCATATATTTT. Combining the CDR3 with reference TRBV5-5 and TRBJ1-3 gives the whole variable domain DAGVTQSPTHLIKTRGQQVTLRCSPISGHKSVSWYQQVLGQGPQFIFQYYEKEERGRGNFPDRFSARQFPNYSSELNVNALLLGDSALYLCASSPLGGRGNTIYFGEGSWLTVV.

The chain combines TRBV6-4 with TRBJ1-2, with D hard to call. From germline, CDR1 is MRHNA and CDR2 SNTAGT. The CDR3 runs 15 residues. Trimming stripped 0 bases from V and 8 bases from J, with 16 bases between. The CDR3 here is CASSDSQAGTGGYTF. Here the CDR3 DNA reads TGTGCCAGCAGTGACTCGCAGGCCGGCACGGGGGGCTACACCTTC.